These 27 T cell receptor beta chains came from one sample sequenced in a study of response to subunit inactivated influenza vaccine. TCRdb redid the calling of the RT-PCR reads with MiXCR, one entry per CDR3 protein. The data show hundreds of thousands of distinct CDR3 sequences, with 9.5% to 12% seen just once and over 9.5% held by the top ten. The sequencing used PBMCs from blood, collected around seven weeks after vaccination. The receptor set was obtained from a man aged 45 to 65 who received an inactivated influenza vaccine.

This clonotype occurred a few times. The V gene is TRBV28, the J gene TRBJ2-1; D is perhaps TRBD1 (6 bases). The V and J ends lost 4 bases and 4 bases respectively, with 14 bases between them. The CDR3 loop spans 15 amino acids. Germline V gene lookup returns CDR1 MDHEN and CDR2 SYDVKM. The CDR3 sequence: CASSSTGLFYNEQFF. CDR3 bases: TGTGCCAGCAGTTCGACAGGTTTATTTTACAATGAGCAGTTCTTC.

V usage is TRBV9 and J usage is TRBJ1-6; the match to TRBD1 covers 10 bases. V lost 3 bases, J lost 7 bases, and 4 bases stayed unmatched. Germline loops: CDR1 SGDLS, CDR2 YYNGEE. The length of the CDR3 is 15 residues. The CDR3 DNA follows: TGTGCCAGCAGCGCCCCGGGACAGGGGAATTCACCCCTCCACTTT. It specifies CASSAPGQGNSPLHF.

CDR3 sequence (DNA): TGTGCCAGCAGCGCCGACACCGGGAGAGGGTACAATGAGCAGTTCTTC. Its translation is CASSADTGRGYNEQFF. The V call is TRBV9, the J call TRBJ2-1; D is possibly TRBD2 (6 bases). The germline V gene encodes CDR1 SGDLS and CDR2 YYNGEE. Between the trimmed V and J ends, which lost 3 bases and 4 bases, there was a span of 17 bases. The CDR3 loop spans 16 amino acids.

This clonotype was recorded at least ten times. J is TRBJ2-2 and V is TRBV12-3 or TRBV12-4; no firm D call. With 6 bases removed from V and 4 bases from J, the gap between germline ends came to 6 bases. The CDR3 extends over 12 amino acids. The CDR3: CASSRRTGELFF. Here the CDR3 DNA reads TGTGCCAGCAGCAGACGCACCGGGGAGCTGTTTTTT.

The sample holds many counts of this clonotype. The chain combines TRBV10-3 with TRBJ2-2; 7 bases agree with TRBD1. The CDR3 covers 15 residues. From germline, CDR1 is ENHRY and CDR2 SYGVKD. Unmatched junction bases numbered 13, after V lost 10 bases and J lost 5 bases. CDR3 sequence (DNA): TGTGCCACCGTACAAACCACAGGGGAAACCGGGGAGCTGTTTTTT. As protein: CATVQTTGETGELFF.

A few counts support this clonotype. The rearrangement joins TRBV6-6 to TRBJ1-1; D unclear. Trimming removed 2 bases from V and 4 bases from J, with 20 bases in between. Germline V gives CDR1 MNHNY, CDR2 SVGAGI (reference sequence). CDR3 length: 17 residues. The CDR3, as DNA: TGTGCCAGCAGTTACCCGACGAAGGGCTACGATTCCACTGAAGCTTTCTTT. Encoded protein: CASSYPTKGYDSTEAFF.

This clonotype occurred a few times. The chain joins TRBV27 to TRBJ2-3; D possibly uses TRBD1 or TRBD2 (5 bases each). V gave up 5 bases and J gave up 3 bases, with 15 bases separating them. The CDR3 length is 15 residues. The germline gives CDR1 MNHEY, CDR2 SMNVEV (reference sequence). The CDR3 loop is CASSAPGRTTDTQYF. CDR3 coding DNA: TGTGCCAGCAGTGCCCCGGGACGGACAACAGATACGCAGTATTTT.

The chain uses TRBV20-1 and TRBJ2-7, with a weak D call TRBD1 (5 bases). Germline-derived CDR1 and CDR2 are DFQATT and SNEGSKA (reference sequence). The CDR3 extends over 17 amino acids. V dropped 5 bases and J dropped 2 bases, with 25 bases sitting between them. The CDR3 is CSAGLRGGVKPTYEQYF. The CDR3 DNA reads as TGCAGTGCTGGGCTAAGGGGCGGAGTCAAACCCACCTACGAGCAGTACTTC.

This clonotype was recorded at least ten times. The rearrangement links TRBV6-6 to TRBJ2-5; possible D gene TRBD1, 6 bases. The CDR3 loop spans 13 amino acids. Per the germline V gene, CDR1 is MNHNY and CDR2 is SVGAGI (reference sequence). V lost 6 bases and J lost 1, with 9 bases in between. CDR3 DNA sequence: TGTGCCAGCAGACGACAGGTCCAAGAGACCCAGTACTTC. Translation: CASRRQVQETQYF.

Only a few counts were recorded for this clonotype. This rearrangement joins TRBV4-1 to TRBJ2-6; no clear D. CDR1 MGHRA and CDR2 YSYEKL come from the germline V gene. The ends were cut back, 0 bases at V and 0 bases at J, with 3 bases in the middle. The CDR3 runs to 15 residues. The CDR3 bases are TGCGCCAGCAGCCAAGACAACTCTGGGGCCAACGTCCTGACTTTC. Amino acid sequence: CASSQDNSGANVLTF.

This clonotype was recorded many times. The rearrangement links TRBV12-3 or TRBV12-4 to TRBJ1-1; D gene uncertain. Trimming stripped 7 bases from V and 0 bases from J, with 12 bases between. The CDR3 has 14 residues. This chain's CDR3 is CASTLDTLNTEAFF. Here the CDR3 DNA reads TGTGCCAGCACCCTAGACACCCTGAACACTGAAGCTTTCTTT.

The chain carries TRBV7-2 and TRBJ1-2; D not certain. From germline, CDR1 is SGHTA and CDR2 FQGNSA. The germline V and J ends were trimmed by 5 bases and 4 bases, with 14 bases remaining between them. The CDR3 sequence is 14 residues long. The CDR3 DNA reads as TGTGCCAGCAGCAACCGACAAAGACCCTATGGCTACACCTTC. Protein sequence: CASSNRQRPYGYTF. Combining the CDR3 with reference TRBV7-2 and TRBJ1-2 gives the whole variable domain GAGVSQSPSNKVTEKGKDVELRCDPISGHTALYWYRQSLGQGLEFLIYFQGNSAPDKSGLPSDRFSAERTGGSVSTLTIQRTQQEDSAVYLCASSNRQRPYGYTFGSGTRLTVV.

In its sample, this clonotype was seen a few times. The rearrangement uses TRBV10-3 and TRBJ2-1, with D hard to call. V dropped 8 bases and J dropped 7 bases, with 12 bases sitting between them. Germline values: CDR1 ENHRY, CDR2 SYGVKD. CDR3 size: 12 residues. The CDR3 DNA reads as TGTGCCATCGCCGAGGTGGGTAATGAGCAGTTCTTC. Translation gives CAIAEVGNEQFF.

This chain's CDR3 is CASSLGFRGDTQYF. As DNA, the CDR3 is TGTGCCAGCAGCTTAGGTTTCCGAGGAGATACGCAGTATTTT. V is TRBV3-1 and J is TRBJ2-3; D unclear. The CDR3 has 14 amino acids. Trimming cost V 5 bases and J 5 bases, with 14 bases left between them. Germline values: CDR1 LGHDT, CDR2 YNNKEL (reference sequence).

This clonotype was counted ten times or more. This chain links TRBV20-1 with TRBJ2-3; tentatively, D is TRBD1 (6 bases). The CDR3 sequence is 13 residues long. Germline V CDR1 and CDR2: DFQATT, SNEGSKA (reference sequence). V was pared by 3 bases and J by 5 bases, with 12 bases between. The DNA for the CDR3 is TGCAGTGCTAGGGGGACATTAAAAGATACGCAGTATTTT. Translation gives CSARGTLKDTQYF.

This clonotype was detected a few times. The CDR3 reads CSARTVLNTEAFF. The CDR3 DNA follows: TGCAGTGCTAGGACAGTACTGAACACTGAAGCTTTCTTT. This chain joins TRBV20-1 and TRBJ1-1; weak D call: TRBD1 (5 bases). The CDR3 spans 13 residues. Trimming stripped 3 bases from V and 0 bases from J, with 8 bases between. Germline V lookup: CDR1 DFQATT, CDR2 SNEGSKA (reference sequence).

This clonotype was observed at least ten times. V gene TRBV4-2 combines with J gene TRBJ1-6; tentatively, D is TRBD1 (5 bases). The V gene's germline CDR1 is LGHNA and CDR2 YNFKEQ. The CDR3 is made up of 17 amino acids. Trimming removed 0 bases at V and 3 bases at J, with 12 bases between. CDR3 nucleotide sequence: TGTGCCAGCAGCCAAGAACTCCAGGGATACTATAATTCACCCCTCCACTTT. It is translated as CASSQELQGYYNSPLHF.

This sequence joins TRBV12-3 or TRBV12-4 and TRBJ2-1; the match to TRBD2 covers 11 bases. CDR3 size: 16 residues. V was clipped by 3 bases and J by 7 bases; unmatched bases: 8. In DNA, the CDR3 is TGTGCCAGCAGTTTCACTAGCGGGGGAGTTCGTAATGAGCAGTTCTTC. The encoded protein is CASSFTSGGVRNEQFF.

This clonotype was picked up many times. The chain couples TRBV14 to TRBJ2-1; D gene ambiguous. V dropped 3 bases and J dropped 8 bases, with 8 bases sitting between them. The CDR3 contains 12 residues. Germline lookup yields CDR1 SGHDN and CDR2 FVKESK. The CDR3 sequence: CASSHLDDEQFF. In nucleotides, the CDR3 is TGTGCCAGCAGCCACTTAGACGATGAGCAGTTCTTC.

In its sample, this clonotype was seen a few times. The V and J genes are TRBV20-1 and TRBJ2-7; no clear D. V lost 3 bases and J lost 4, with 16 bases in between. This CDR3 has 14 amino acids. Per germline, CDR1 DFQATT and CDR2 SNEGSKA (reference sequence). The CDR3 spells CSARGPTLAYEQYF. As DNA, the CDR3 is TGCAGTGCTAGGGGTCCCACCCTCGCGTACGAGCAGTACTTC.

The chain has TRBV28 and TRBJ2-2, with D uncertain. Trimming shortened V by 7 bases and J by 3 bases, and 9 bases separated the two germline ends. The CDR3 totals 13 residues. Germline assignment: CDR1 MDHEN and CDR2 SYDVKM. The CDR3 DNA is TGTGCCAGCAAATCGGTATACACCGGGGAGCTGTTTTTT. Translating gives CASKSVYTGELFF.

This clonotype was observed at least ten times. This chain uses TRBV7-2 with TRBJ1-4; the D is unclear. This CDR3 spans 14 amino acids. Germline CDR1 is SGHTA and CDR2 is FQGNSA. Deletions cut 7 bases from V and 8 bases from J, with 17 bases between. The CDR3: CASTDGRRNEKLFF. CDR3 bases: TGTGCCAGCACCGACGGAAGGCGAAACGAAAAACTGTTTTTT.

This clonotype was found a few times. CDR3 DNA sequence: TGTGCCAGCAGTTACTCCGGGGCAGGGAACACTGAAGCTTTCTTT. It translates to CASSYSGAGNTEAFF. The chain joins TRBV6-5 to TRBJ1-1; possibly TRBD1 for D (5 bases). Trimming removed 0 bases at V and 1 base at J, with 9 bases between. CDR1 and CDR2 from the germline V gene are MNHEY and SVGAGI. CDR3 length equals 15 residues.

The V call is TRBV12-3 or TRBV12-4, the J call TRBJ1-2, with D hard to call. This CDR3 has 12 amino acids. V was trimmed by 6 bases and J by 4 bases, leaving 9 bases between them. The CDR3 DNA follows: TGTGCCAGCAGCGACCGAGCCTATGGCTACACCTTC. It codes for CASSDRAYGYTF.

This clonotype was counted many times. The rearrangement joins TRBV20-1 to TRBJ2-5, with TRBD2 matching 12 bases. In germline, CDR1 is DFQATT, CDR2 SNEGSKA (reference sequence). Trimming took 1 base from V and 4 from J; bases not matched to a gene: 4. CDR3 size: 15 residues. The CDR3 reads CSARASGGALETQYF. The CDR3 bases are TGCAGTGCTAGAGCTAGCGGGGGGGCGTTAGAGACCCAGTACTTC.

The table lists this clonotype with many counts. The chain uses TRBV15 and TRBJ1-4, with 7 bases fitting TRBD1. The length of the CDR3 is 15 residues. Germline V gene lookup returns CDR1 LNHNV and CDR2 YYDKDF (reference sequence). Germline trimming cut 0 bases from V and 5 bases from J; bases unmatched to any gene: 3. CDR3 in amino acids: CATSRDKGQNEKLFF. The CDR3 bases are TGTGCCACCAGCAGAGATAAGGGACAGAATGAAAAACTGTTTTTT.

This clonotype was counted between two and nine times. This rearrangement joins TRBV20-1 to TRBJ2-7; the match to TRBD2 covers 12 bases. This CDR3 has 18 amino acids. The germline CDR1 and CDR2 sequences are DFQATT and SNEGSKA (reference sequence). The V and J ends lost 5 bases and 4 bases, in that order; junction bases with no gene match: 18. The CDR3, as DNA: TGCAGTGCTTTAGGGACTAGCGGGCTCCTAGCTAATATTTACGAGCAGTACTTC. Protein sequence: CSALGTSGLLANIYEQYF.